This entry describes one T cell receptor beta chain. This sample was taken from a study of blood T cell repertoires in COVID-19. Clones were read by immunoSEQ multiplex PCR, and TCRdb kept only the in-frame ones, dropping some. The repertoire holds around 310,000 clones, with nearly 90% as singletons. Germline loops: CDR1 LGHNA, CDR2 YNFKEQ. The CDR3 totals 13 residues. Losses at the gene ends were 3 bases for V and 6 bases for J; bases not matched to a gene: 5. The receptor's source is a woman in her 30s who had recovered from COVID-19. Sequenced: PBMCs or T cells enriched from blood (not recorded which). The rearrangement uses TRBV4-2 and TRBJ2-7, with TRBD1 matching over 7 bases. The chain's CDR3 is CASSQHRGREQYF. In DNA, the CDR3 is TGTGCCAGCAGCCAGCACAGGGGACGCGAGCAGTACTTC.